This T cell receptor (beta chain) was captured in a study of graft-versus-host responses after intestinal transplantation. Study at large: Induction using anti-thymocyte globulin, followed by tacrolimus and steroids for approximately 3 years, was given to all recipients.

General observations from the study: Recipient marrow contained GvH clones, some of which appeared first in ileum or blood. The study associated peak circulating GvH clone levels with early post-transplant HvG declines. Allografts of patients with graft-donor T cell macrochimerism showed high graft-versus-host to host-versus-graft clone ratios.

As regards this clone: As yet, its antigen is unknown.

Sequenced by immunoSEQ multiplex PCR; TCRdb stores in-frame clones only, minus some. Here the sample spans roughly 99,000 clones, roughly 86% being singletons. The receptor was isolated from a human patient who received an intestinal transplant, so some T cells may come from the graft donor. Sequences were derived from PBMCs, sampled 255 days after intestinal transplant.

The CDR3 DNA sequence: TGCGCCAGCCTACAGGGGGCAATGGATGAAGCTTTCTTT. It specifies CASLQGAMDEAFF. The J gene is TRBJ1-1, the V gene TRBV10-2; TRBD1 agrees at 9 bases. The V segment lost 8 bases and the J segment 7 bases; nucleotides outside the gene matches: 8. CDR1 and CDR2 (germline): WSHSY, SAAADI. CDR3 size: 13 residues.